The 9 T cell receptor beta chains presented below share a single source sample, sequenced in a study of blood T cell repertoires in COVID-19. The assay was immunoSEQ multiplex PCR, and TCRdb's table has in-frame clones only and misses some. The data show 110,000 or so clones, with roughly 90% seen just once and 8% to 8.5% held by the top ten. Sequenced sample: peripheral blood. The receptors here all came from an older woman who had recovered from COVID-19.

The chain is built from TRBV7-2 and TRBJ2-7; the D gene is possibly TRBD2 (5 bases). The V gene's germline CDR1 is SGHTA and CDR2 FQGNSA. V shed 3 bases and J shed 2 bases, with 11 bases lying between them. This CDR3 comprises 14 residues. CDR3 DNA sequence: TGTGCCAGCAGCTTGGACGGGGTTACCTACGAGCAGTACTTC. It yields the protein CASSLDGVTYEQYF.

The genes are TRBV7-9 and TRBJ1-3; D is undetermined. Trimming removed 3 bases at V and 0 bases at J, with 12 bases between. Germline lookup yields CDR1 SEHNR and CDR2 FQNEAQ (reference sequence). The CDR3 is 16 amino acids. CDR3 sequence: CASSFRTGISGNTIYF. CDR3 in DNA: TGTGCCAGCAGCTTTCGGACGGGAATCTCTGGAAACACCATATATTTT. Combining the CDR3 with reference TRBV7-9 and TRBJ1-3 gives the whole variable domain DTGVSQNPRHKITKRGQNVTFRCDPISEHNRLYWYRQTLGQGPEFLTYFQNEAQLEKSRLLSDRFSAERPKGSFSTLEIQRTEQGDSAMYLCASSFRTGISGNTIYFGEGSWLTVV.

The chain links TRBV5-6 to TRBJ1-5; D is ambiguous. This CDR3 is 14 amino acids long. Per the germline V gene, CDR1 is SGHDT and CDR2 is YYEEEE. V dropped 4 bases and J dropped 2 bases, with 10 bases sitting between them. The CDR3 protein is CASSRLSGNQPQHF. For the CDR3, the DNA is TGTGCCAGCAGCCGACTGTCGGGCAATCAGCCCCAGCATTTT. Full variable domain (rest looked up from reference TRBV5-6 and TRBJ1-5): DAGVTQSPTHLIKTRGQQVTLRCSPKSGHDTVSWYQQALGQGPQFIFQYYEEEERQRGNFPDRFSGHQFPNYSSELNVNALLLGDSALYLCASSRLSGNQPQHFGDGTRLSIL.

The CDR3 region has the DNA TGTGCCAGCAGTCCCATCGGACAGGGGGGCCACGAGCAGTACTTC. Amino acid sequence: CASSPIGQGGHEQYF. The rearrangement uses TRBV28 and TRBJ2-7, with 10 bases lining up with TRBD1. The germline CDR1 and CDR2 sequences are MDHEN and SYDVKM. V lost 5 bases to trimming and J lost 5 bases; unmatched junction nucleotides: 9. This CDR3 is built from 15 residues.

This chain connects TRBV4-2 to TRBJ2-3, with 9 bases matching TRBD1. This CDR3 is 15 amino acids long. CDR1 and CDR2 (germline): LGHNA, YNFKEQ. V shed 4 bases and J 3 bases; nucleotides not matched to a gene: 5. CDR3 bases: TGTGCCAGCAGCCTCCGAGGGACAGGGACAGATACGCAGTATTTT. This gives the protein CASSLRGTGTDTQYF.

This rearrangement joins TRBV30 to TRBJ1-4; 8 nucleotides align to TRBD1. CDR1 is GTSNPN, CDR2 SVGIG, per germline (reference sequence). Trimming took 0 bases from V and 5 from J; bases not matched to a gene: 2. This CDR3 has 14 amino acids. The CDR3 spells CAWSVQGGNEKLFF. CDR3 nucleotide sequence: TGTGCCTGGAGTGTACAGGGGGGAAATGAAAAACTGTTTTTT.

The chain links TRBV18 to TRBJ1-5, with a weak D call TRBD1 (5 bases). In germline, CDR1 is KGHSH, CDR2 LQKENI. The ends were cut back, 6 bases at V and 6 bases at J, with 15 bases in the middle. The CDR3 runs to 14 residues. The CDR3 reads CASSSYQGSQPQHF. In DNA, the CDR3 is TGTGCCAGCTCGTCTTACCAGGGAAGTCAGCCCCAGCATTTT.

The CDR3 protein is CASSQVVDPGTSTDTQYF. The CDR3 nucleotides read TGTGCCAGCAGCCAAGTCGTCGACCCAGGAACTAGCACAGATACGCAGTATTTT. The chain links TRBV4-2 to TRBJ2-3; D is unresolved. V shed 1 base and J shed 0 bases, with 17 bases lying between them. The CDR3 length is 18 residues. Germline V gene lookup returns CDR1 LGHNA and CDR2 YNFKEQ.

The chain uses TRBV20-1 and TRBJ2-1; D might be TRBD2 (6 bases). V lost 3 bases and J 0 bases, leaving 12 bases between the germline ends. This CDR3 contains 15 residues. The germline V gene has CDR1 DFQATT and CDR2 SNEGSKA (reference sequence). In DNA form, the CDR3 reads TGCAGTGCTAGTCCCCTGACTAGCTCCTACAATGAGCAGTTCTTC. Translation: CSASPLTSSYNEQFF.